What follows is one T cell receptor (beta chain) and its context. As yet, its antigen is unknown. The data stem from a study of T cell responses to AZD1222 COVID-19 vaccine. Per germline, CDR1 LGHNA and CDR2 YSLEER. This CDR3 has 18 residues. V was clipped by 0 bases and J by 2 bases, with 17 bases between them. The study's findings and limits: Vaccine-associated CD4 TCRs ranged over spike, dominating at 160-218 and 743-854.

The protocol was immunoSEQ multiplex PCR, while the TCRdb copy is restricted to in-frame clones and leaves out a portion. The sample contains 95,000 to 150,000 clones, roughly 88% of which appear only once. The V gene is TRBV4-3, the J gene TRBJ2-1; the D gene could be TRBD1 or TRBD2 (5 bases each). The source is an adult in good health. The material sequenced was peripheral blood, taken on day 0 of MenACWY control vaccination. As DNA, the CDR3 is TGCGCCAGCAGCCAAGATCACGGTCGGGACGGGACCTACAATGAGCAGTTCTTC. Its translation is CASSQDHGRDGTYNEQFF.